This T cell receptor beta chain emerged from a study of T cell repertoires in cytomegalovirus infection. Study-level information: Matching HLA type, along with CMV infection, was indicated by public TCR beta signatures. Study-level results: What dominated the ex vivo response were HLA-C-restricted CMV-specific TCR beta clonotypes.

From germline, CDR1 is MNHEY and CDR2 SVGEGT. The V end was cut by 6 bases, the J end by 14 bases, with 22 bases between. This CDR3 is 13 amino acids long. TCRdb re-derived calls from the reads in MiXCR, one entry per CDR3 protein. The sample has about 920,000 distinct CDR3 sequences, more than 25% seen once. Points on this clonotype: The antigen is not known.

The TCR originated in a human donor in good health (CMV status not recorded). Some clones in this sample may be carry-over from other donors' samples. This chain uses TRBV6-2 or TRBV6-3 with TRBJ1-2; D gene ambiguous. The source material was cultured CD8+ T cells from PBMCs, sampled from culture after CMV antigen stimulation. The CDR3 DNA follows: TGTGCCAGCAGGCGGGAACTTAGCAGAGGGCCGACCTTC. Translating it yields CASRRELSRGPTF.